The 29 T cell receptor beta chains given below trace back to one sample, sequenced in a study of shared clonotypes between healthy human individuals. TCRdb's table, derived via immunoSEQ multiplex PCR, lists solely in-frame clones and lacks some. Of some 800,000 clones in the sample, almost 95% are singletons; the top ten hold more than 20%. Naive CD8 isolation took CD45RO-negative cells positively selected for CCR7 and excluded terminally differentiated effector memory CD45RA+ cells. The sequencing input was naive CD8+ T cells sorted from blood. Every receptor here comes from a young man in good health.

The rearrangement uses TRBV5-6 and TRBJ2-7; D gene unclear. The germline gives CDR1 SGHDT, CDR2 YYEEEE. With 1 base removed from V and 2 bases from J, the gap between germline ends came to 10 bases. The CDR3 covers 14 residues. The DNA of the CDR3 is TGTGCCAGCAGCTTGTGGGCCCAACCCTACGAGCAGTACTTC. It codes for CASSLWAQPYEQYF.

The CDR3 region is CASSLSSGRDFTDTQYF. Here the CDR3 DNA reads TGTGCCAGCAGCTTGTCAAGCGGGAGGGATTTCACAGATACGCAGTATTTT. The chain recombines TRBV7-9 with TRBJ2-3; the match to TRBD2 covers 10 bases. This CDR3 has 17 residues. Unmatched junction bases numbered 8, after V lost 3 bases and J lost 2 bases. Germline CDR1 is SEHNR and CDR2 is FQNEAQ (reference sequence).

V is TRBV10-2 and J is TRBJ1-5; perhaps TRBD1 as D (5 bases). Germline CDR1 is WSHSY and CDR2 is SAAADI. V was cut by 2 bases and J by 0 bases, with 23 bases left in between. The CDR3 is made up of 20 amino acids. CDR3 nucleotides: TGCGCCAGCAGTGAGACACCTCGGGACTCCTTCTTTAATAGCAATCAGCCCCAGCATTTT. This sequence encodes CASSETPRDSFFNSNQPQHF.

Concerning this clone: Compared with germline, one end of the junction differs, possibly owing to a read error. The chain recombines TRBV9 with TRBJ2-1; D is unresolved. There are 14 residues in the CDR3. Germline V gene lookup returns CDR1 SGDLS and CDR2 YYNGEE. The CDR3 DNA reads TGTGCCAGCAGCGTAGGAGTAGCACCCCATGAGCAGCTCTTC. Translated, it gives CASSVGVAPHEQLF.

V gene TRBV15 combines with J gene TRBJ1-3; unclear D gene. The V end was cut by 1 base, the J end by 2 bases, with 9 bases between. Per the germline V gene, CDR1 is LNHNV and CDR2 is YYDKDF (reference sequence). The CDR3 contains 15 residues. DNA of the CDR3: TGTGCCACCAGCAGAGTGGCTGCGGCTGGAAACACCATATATTTT. As protein: CATSRVAAAGNTIYF.

The chain recombines TRBV5-4 with TRBJ2-7, with 8 bases matching TRBD1. Looked up from germline, CDR1 is SGHNT and CDR2 is YYREEE (reference sequence). After removal of 1 base from V and 7 bases from J, the junction contained 10 bases not matched to a gene. The CDR3 runs to 15 residues. The CDR3 coding sequence is TGTGCCAGCAGCTTGAGGGCAGGGGGCGCGGGGGAGCAGTACTTC. Translation gives CASSLRAGGAGEQYF. Looking up the rest from reference TRBV5-4 and TRBJ2-7 gives the full variable domain: ETGVTQSPTHLIKTRGQQVTLRCSSQSGHNTVSWYQQALGQGPQFIFQYYREEENGRGNFPPRFSGLQFPNYSSELNVNALELDDSALYLCASSLRAGGAGEQYFGPGTRLTVT.

The V call is TRBV6-5, the J call TRBJ2-3; D call uncertain. The CDR3 is made up of 11 amino acids. Germline V gene sequence: CDR1 MNHEY, CDR2 SVGAGI. Trimming cost V 7 bases and J 5 bases, with 7 bases left between them. CDR3 DNA: TGTGCCAGCACCATCGGAGATACGCAGTATTTT. Protein product: CASTIGDTQYF.

The chain recombines TRBV7-9 with TRBJ1-4, with TRBD1 matching over 7 bases. CDR1 SEHNR and CDR2 FQNEAQ come from the germline V gene (reference sequence). After removal of 6 bases from V and 7 bases from J, the junction contained 8 bases not matched to a gene. The CDR3 runs to 14 residues. The CDR3 DNA follows: TGTGCCAGCAGAGAAGGGGGCCTGGGTGAAAAACTGTTTTTT. This translates into CASREGGLGEKLFF.

V usage is TRBV29-1 and J usage is TRBJ2-1; a possible D gene is TRBD1 (5 bases). The CDR3 has 12 amino acids. The V end lost 4 bases, the J end lost 7 bases, and 11 bases lay between the germline ends. Germline CDR1 SQVTM, CDR2 ANQGSEA. The CDR3 DNA reads as TGCAGCGTTGCGTCCAGGGATAATGAGCAGTTCTTC. Translation gives CSVASRDNEQFF.

This chain joins TRBV27 and TRBJ2-1, with 8 bases that match TRBD2. Germline CDR1 MNHEY, CDR2 SMNVEV (reference sequence). This CDR3 has 14 amino acids. The V gene end was trimmed by 5 bases and the J gene end by 8 bases; junction bases not matched to a gene: 8. This CDR3 is CASSPGLAVYEQFF. The CDR3 nucleotides are TGTGCCAGCAGTCCAGGACTAGCTGTCTATGAGCAGTTCTTC.

Worth noting for this clone: The DNA is omitted, as the CDR3 cannot be located on it reliably, and the CDR3 follows TCRdb's listing. The chain is built from TRBV21-1 and TRBJ2-7; TRBD1 reflects the table's D call only, with no check against the DNA. TRBV21-1 is noted as a pseudogene. The CDR3 region is 16 residues in length, termini included. The CDR3 reads CASSKVGTGSSYEQYF.

This chain connects TRBV30 to TRBJ2-7; TRBD1 aligns across 7 bases. In germline, CDR1 is GTSNPN, CDR2 SVGIG (reference sequence). J gave up 0 bases and V 8 bases, and 7 bases lay outside the gene matches. CDR3 size: 13 residues. The CDR3 is CAGTTGNSYEQYF. The CDR3 DNA reads as TGTGCCGGAACGACAGGGAACTCCTACGAGCAGTACTTC.

This clone was picked up one time. The rearrangement links TRBV19 to TRBJ2-1; D unclear. The CDR3 has 13 residues. Germline values: CDR1 LNHDA, CDR2 SQIVND (reference sequence). Trimming pared 3 bases from V and 5 bases from J, leaving 8 bases between. The CDR3 sequence is CASSIRLDNEQFF. The CDR3 DNA reads as TGTGCCAGTAGTATCAGGCTAGACAATGAGCAGTTCTTC.

This chain joins TRBV19 and TRBJ2-7; D unclear. From germline, CDR1 is LNHDA and CDR2 SQIVND (reference sequence). The CDR3 extends over 14 amino acids. V lost 10 bases and J 2 bases, leaving 18 bases between the germline ends. The chain's CDR3 is CATSFHKGAYEQYF. The CDR3 DNA reads TGTGCCACATCATTTCACAAAGGCGCCTACGAGCAGTACTTC.

This clone was observed a single time. The chain employs TRBV9 and TRBJ2-5; weak D call: TRBD1 (6 bases). The CDR3 contains 14 residues. Trimming removed 3 bases from V and 3 bases from J, with 12 bases in between. The germline V gene has CDR1 SGDLS and CDR2 YYNGEE. The CDR3 nucleotides are TGTGCCAGCAGCGCACAGGGATTGGAAGAGACCCAGTACTTC. The encoded protein is CASSAQGLEETQYF. The whole variable domain, filled in from reference TRBV9 and TRBJ2-5, reads DSGVTQTPKHLITATGQRVTLRCSPRSGDLSVYWYQQSLDQGLQFLIQYYNGEERAKGNILERFSAQQFPDLHSELNLSSLELGDSALYFCASSAQGLEETQYFGPGTRLLVL.

The V gene is TRBV2, the J gene TRBJ2-2, with D unresolved. Germline V gene lookup returns CDR1 SNHLY and CDR2 FYNNEI. The CDR3 contains 15 residues. With 3 bases removed from V and 3 bases from J, the gap between germline ends came to 11 bases. CDR3 protein: CASSEVGADTGELFF. CDR3 coding DNA: TGTGCCAGCAGTGAGGTCGGAGCCGACACCGGGGAGCTGTTTTTT. The full variable domain, its missing parts supplied by reference TRBV2 and TRBJ2-2, is EPEVTQTPSHQVTQMGQEVILRCVPISNHLYFYWYRQILGQKVEFLVSFYNNEISEKSEIFDDQFSVERPDGSNFTLKIRSTKLEDSAMYFCASSEVGADTGELFFGEGSRLTVL.

This rearrangement joins TRBV10-3 to TRBJ2-5, with TRBD1 matching over 8 bases. The junction had 13 bases not matched to a gene; V was cut back by 2 bases and J by 5 bases. This CDR3 is built from 17 residues. The germline CDR1 and CDR2 sequences are ENHRY and SYGVKD. CDR3 loop: CAISEPKTGANLETQYF. Written as DNA, the CDR3 is TGTGCCATCAGTGAGCCAAAGACAGGGGCGAATCTCGAGACCCAGTACTTC.

The chain recombines TRBV9 with TRBJ2-1; 9 bases line up with TRBD2. Germline V gives CDR1 SGDLS, CDR2 YYNGEE. CDR3 length: 17 amino acids. Trimming took 0 bases from V and 0 from J; bases not matched to a gene: 4. The CDR3 loop is CASSVAISGSSYNEQFF. Here the CDR3 DNA reads TGTGCCAGCAGCGTAGCGATTAGCGGGAGCTCCTACAATGAGCAGTTCTTC.

The CDR3 DNA reads as TGTGCCAGCAGCTTAGTTGCTTCGAACACTGAAGCTTTCTTT. This translates into CASSLVASNTEAFF. The V gene is TRBV7-2, the J gene TRBJ1-1; D is unclear. Germline-derived CDR1 and CDR2 are SGHTA and FQGNSA. This CDR3 comprises 14 residues. The ends were cut back, 1 base at V and 1 base at J, with 7 bases in the middle.

The chain joins TRBV10-3 to TRBJ2-1; D may correspond to TRBD1 or TRBD2 (7 bases each). Trimming left V 4 bases short and J 4 bases short, with 14 bases between. Germline-derived CDR1 and CDR2 are ENHRY and SYGVKD. This CDR3 has 15 residues. CDR3 region: CAISADREGYNEQFF. CDR3 nucleotides: TGTGCCATCAGTGCAGACAGGGAGGGATACAATGAGCAGTTCTTC.

V and J are TRBV11-3 and TRBJ2-1; 9 nucleotides align to TRBD1. Germline assignment: CDR1 SGHNT and CDR2 YENEEA. The ends lost 5 bases at V and 4 bases at J; junction bases unmatched: 3. The CDR3 runs to 14 residues. The DNA for the CDR3 is TGTGCCAGCAGCCCGGGACAGGGTTACAATGAGCAGTTCTTC. Translation: CASSPGQGYNEQFF.

J is TRBJ1-5 and V is TRBV28; TRBD1 aligns across 9 bases. The CDR3 covers 18 residues. Trimming removed 3 bases from V and 4 bases from J; junction bases left unmatched: 13. The germline V gene encodes CDR1 MDHEN and CDR2 SYDVKM. The CDR3 protein is CASSFRDRALPWNQPQHF. The CDR3 nucleotides read TGTGCCAGCAGTTTCCGGGACAGGGCCCTCCCCTGGAATCAGCCCCAGCATTTT.

This clone was observed a single time. An end of the junction does not agree with germline; a read error may underlie this. This sequence joins TRBV7-3 and TRBJ2-5, with D possibly matching TRBD2 (7 bases). CDR1 is SGHTA, CDR2 FQGTGA, per germline. This CDR3 is 15 amino acids long. The CDR3 DNA is TGTGCCAGCAGCCTAACCTCCGGGGGGCAGGAGACCCAGTACTTC. The encoded protein is CASSLTSGGQETQYF.

CDR3: CATSSGVKNTEAFF. For the CDR3, the DNA is TGTGCCACCTCCTCAGGGGTCAAGAACACTGAAGCTTTCTTT. V is TRBV7-2 and J is TRBJ1-1, with D maybe TRBD1 (6 bases). This CDR3 is built from 14 residues. Per the germline V gene, CDR1 is SGHTA and CDR2 is FQGNSA. V was shortened by 10 bases and J by 1 base, with 16 bases between the two germline ends.

This clone was counted once. The chain couples TRBV21-1 to TRBJ2-7. TRBV21-1 is reported as a pseudogene. The CDR3 extends over 15 amino acids. The CDR3 spells CASSKPDWTYYEQYF. In DNA, the CDR3 is TGTGCCAGCAGCAAACCAGACTGGACCTACTACGAGCAGTACTTC.

With regard to this clone: This specimen includes other DNA sequences encoding the same CDR3. The genes are TRBV4-1 and TRBJ2-7; no firm D call. Germline V gene sequence: CDR1 MGHRA, CDR2 YSYEKL. The germline V and J ends were trimmed by 1 base and 0 bases, with 4 bases remaining between them. There are 13 residues in the CDR3. The CDR3 coding sequence is TGCGCCAGCAGCCAAGGTGGCTCCTACGAGCAGTACTTC. This gives the protein CASSQGGSYEQYF.

This chain connects TRBV20-1 to TRBJ1-1; D remains unclear. Germline CDR1 reads DFQATT; CDR2 reads SNEGSKA (reference sequence). Trimming removed 0 bases from V and 3 bases from J, with 2 bases in between. The CDR3 totals 11 residues. The CDR3, as DNA: TGCAGTGCTAGAGATGACACTGAAGCTTTCTTT. The encoded protein is CSARDDTEAFF.

The CDR3 coding sequence is TGCGCCAGCAACTTCAGGGGTTCGAACACCGGGGAGCTGTTTTTT. Its translation: CASNFRGSNTGELFF. V gene TRBV4-1 combines with J gene TRBJ2-2; possibly TRBD1 for D (6 bases). The V end was cut by 7 bases, the J end by 0 bases, with 12 bases between. Germline values: CDR1 MGHRA, CDR2 YSYEKL. The CDR3 contains 15 residues.

The genes are TRBV19 and TRBJ1-2; D remains unclear. The V gene lost 6 bases and the J gene lost 5 bases, with 16 bases spanning the gap. Germline CDR1 is LNHDA and CDR2 is SQIVND (reference sequence). This CDR3 contains 14 residues. The CDR3 region has the DNA TGTGCCAGTAGGCGGACGGGTGATGGGTATGGCTACACCTTC. This sequence encodes CASRRTGDGYGYTF. The full variable domain, its missing parts supplied by reference TRBV19 and TRBJ1-2, is DGGITQSPKYLFRKEGQNVTLSCEQNLNHDAMYWYRQDPGQGLRLIYYSQIVNDFQKGDIAEGYSVSREKKESFPLTVTSAQKNPTAFYLCASRRTGDGYGYTFGSGTRLTVV.